These 8 T cell receptor beta chains were all obtained from the same sample, sequenced in a study of cytomegalovirus exposure and HLA in healthy donors. The primer mix had 60 Vbeta and 13 Jbeta primers. Profiling relied on immunoSEQ multiplex PCR, and the TCRdb table lists in-frame clones only, not all of them. The sample gives some 170,000 clones, about 75% of which show up once; about 6.4% is in the top ten. Input material: PBMCs. All receptors come from a man aged 40-49 years in good health and CMV-seropositive.

The chain couples TRBV5-1 to TRBJ2-7; TRBD2 might be the D (5 bases). V was pared by 4 bases and J by 7 bases, with 12 bases between. The CDR3 covers 12 residues. The germline gives CDR1 SGHRS, CDR2 YFSETQ. The CDR3 spells CASSSGGQEQYF. The CDR3 DNA follows: TGCGCCAGCAGCAGCGGTGGGCAGGAGCAGTACTTC. The variable domain in full, completed from reference TRBV5-1 and TRBJ2-7, reads KAGVTQTPRYLIKTRGQQVTLSCSPISGHRSVSWYQQTPGQGLQFLFEYFSETQRNKGNFPGRFSGRQFSNSRSEMNVSTLELGDSALYLCASSSGGQEQYFGPGTRLTVT.

The chain recombines TRBV19 with TRBJ2-3; 9 bases line up with TRBD1. The CDR3 is made up of 16 amino acids. Trimming cost V 5 bases and J 4 bases; bases outside gene matches: 10. Germline V lookup: CDR1 LNHDA, CDR2 SQIVND (reference sequence). The CDR3 loop reads CASSPKSGQGSDTQYF. Here the CDR3 DNA reads TGTGCCAGTAGTCCAAAGTCGGGACAGGGTTCAGATACGCAGTATTTT.

The gene calls are TRBV10-3 and TRBJ1-2; TRBD1 agrees at 7 bases. This CDR3 has 14 residues. V gave up 3 bases and J gave up 2 bases; unmatched junction bases: 3. CDR1 ENHRY and CDR2 SYGVKD come from the germline V gene. The CDR3 nucleotides are TGTGCCATCAGTGAAGGGGGACAGAACTATGGCTACACCTTC. Its protein is CAISEGGQNYGYTF.

This chain joins TRBV9 and TRBJ2-5, with 10 positions matching TRBD2. The junction had 6 bases not matched to a gene; V was cut back by 0 bases and J by 1 base. This CDR3 contains 17 residues. Germline CDR1 and CDR2: SGDLS and YYNGEE. The CDR3 loop reads CASSVGLAGVGQETQYF. The CDR3 DNA is TGTGCCAGCAGCGTAGGTCTAGCGGGAGTGGGCCAAGAGACCCAGTACTTC. The variable domain in full, completed from reference TRBV9 and TRBJ2-5, reads DSGVTQTPKHLITATGQRVTLRCSPRSGDLSVYWYQQSLDQGLQFLIQYYNGEERAKGNILERFSAQQFPDLHSELNLSSLELGDSALYFCASSVGLAGVGQETQYFGPGTRLLVL.

The chain links TRBV2 to TRBJ2-2; a possible D gene is TRBD2 (6 bases). Germline V gene data show CDR1 as SNHLY and CDR2 as FYNNEI. This CDR3 is built from 18 residues. V lost 7 bases and J 4 bases, leaving 25 bases between the germline ends. As DNA, the CDR3 is TGTGCCAGCACCCTAAGACTAGTCCGCAGAGGAGGCACCGGGGAGCTGTTTTTT. Translating it yields CASTLRLVRRGGTGELFF.

The rearrangement links TRBV5-6 to TRBJ2-1; D gene unclear. This CDR3 contains 16 residues. The V gene's germline CDR1 is SGHDT and CDR2 YYEEEE. V lost 2 bases, J lost 6 bases, and 18 bases lay in between. In DNA form, the CDR3 reads TGTGCCAGCAGCTTATACGACACGCTTGGGTCCAATGAGCAGTTCTTC. Translation: CASSLYDTLGSNEQFF.

The V call is TRBV6-1, the J call TRBJ2-2; 10 positions match TRBD2. The V and J ends lost 2 bases and 5 bases, in that order; junction bases with no gene match: 2. CDR1 is MNHNS, CDR2 SASEGT, per germline. The CDR3 covers 15 residues. Here the CDR3 DNA reads TGTGCCAGCAGTGAACTAGCGGGAGTTACCGGGGAGCTGTTTTTT. This codes for CASSELAGVTGELFF.

V usage is TRBV5-1 and J usage is TRBJ2-1, with TRBD2 matching over 12 bases. The CDR3 runs 16 residues. Germline V lookup: CDR1 SGHRS, CDR2 YFSETQ. The V and J ends lost 1 base and 7 bases, in that order; junction bases with no gene match: 6. CDR3 region: CASSLPTSGSWNEQFF. The CDR3 coding sequence is TGCGCCAGCAGCTTGCCGACTAGCGGGAGTTGGAATGAGCAGTTCTTC.